This passage covers 7 T cell receptor beta chains from one sample sequenced in a study of T cells in women clearing cervical HPV infection. The repertoire was sequenced with immunoSEQ multiplex PCR; TCRdb's copy has only in-frame clones and lacks some. The table counts 25,000 to 35,000 clones; under 8% lies in the top ten. The specimen sequenced was blood buffy coat. Source of these receptors: a woman between 18 and 69 years old with a cervical HPV16 infection that either progressed to CIN3+ or cleared (not recorded which).

A word on this clone: The read comes to an end 3 residues before the CDR3 does, leaving the germline J gene to fill in the end. The chain combines TRBV20-1 with TRBJ2-7; 10 bases match TRBD2. The germline gives CDR1 DFQATT, CDR2 SNEGSKA (reference sequence). The trim removed 0 bases at V and 2 bases at J, leaving 7 bases unmatched. The CDR3 runs to 16 residues. The CDR3 sequence is CSARDPLAGDPYEQYF. CDR3 DNA, as far as it was read: TGCAGTGCTAGAGATCCCCTAGCGGGGGACCCCTACGAG.

Concerning this clone itself: The read finishes 3 residues shy of the CDR3 end, and the germline J gene is used to complete it. The V call is TRBV5-1, the J call TRBJ2-1, with D maybe TRBD1 (5 bases). The V gene's germline CDR1 is SGHRS and CDR2 YFSETQ. The V and J ends lost 5 bases and 4 bases respectively, with 16 bases between them. The CDR3 extends over 15 amino acids. The CDR3 loop reads CASRTQGSPYNEQFF. CDR3 bases read: TGCGCCAGCAGAACGCAGGGTAGCCCTTACAATGAG.

Concerning this clone: The CDR3 is cut off 3 residues early in the read; its end comes from the germline J gene. The chain links TRBV19 to TRBJ1-1; D is unresolved. CDR3 length equals 14 residues. Germline V lookup: CDR1 LNHDA, CDR2 SQIVND (reference sequence). The DNA read from the CDR3 is TGTGCCAGTAGTATAGGATCCCAGTGGTCGCCC. It codes for CASSIGSQWSP. The full CDR3 protein is CASSIGSQWSPAFF.

The CDR3 bases that were read are TGTGCCAGCAGTTACAGTCACTCCTACGAG. Protein sequence: CASSYSHSYE. The entire CDR3 protein is CASSYSHSYEQYF. The V and J genes are TRBV12-3 or TRBV12-4 and TRBJ2-7; D is uncertain. Read sequence stops 3 residues before the CDR3 end, and the germline J gene provides the missing end. The ends were cut back, 4 bases at V and 0 bases at J, with 7 bases in the middle. The CDR3 consists of 13 residues.

A note on this clone: Read data end 3 residues before the CDR3 end; the end is taken from the germline J gene. This chain joins TRBV19 and TRBJ2-7; D call uncertain. V was trimmed by 3 bases and J by 0 bases, leaving 9 bases between them. From germline, CDR1 is LNHDA and CDR2 SQIVND (reference sequence). CDR3 length: 14 amino acids. Incomplete CDR3 DNA: TGTGCCAGTAGTATGAGCTTAAGCTCCTACGAG. Translating it yields CASSMSLSSYE. The full-length CDR3 reads as CASSMSLSSYEQYF.

Points on this clone: The CDR3 extends 3 residues past the end of the read, so its final part is completed from the germline J gene. The rearrangement uses TRBV18 and TRBJ2-7; 12 positions agree with TRBD1. The V gene's germline CDR1 is KGHSH and CDR2 LQKENI. Losses at the gene ends were 6 bases for V and 3 bases for J; bases not matched to a gene: 15. This CDR3 region has 18 residues. The CDR3 DNA, read in part, is TGTGCCAGCTCCCCGCCGGGACAGGGGGCGCGGAGGGACTACGAG. This gives the protein CASSPPGQGARRDYE. The whole CDR3 is CASSPPGQGARRDYEQYF.

Note on this clone: Read coverage stops 3 residues before the CDR3 terminus; the germline J gene supplies the remainder. V and J are TRBV10-2 and TRBJ2-7; 10 bases align to TRBD2. This CDR3 comprises 17 residues. The trim removed 0 bases at V and 0 bases at J, leaving 5 bases unmatched. Germline lookup yields CDR1 WSHSY and CDR2 SAAADI. CDR3 DNA, as far as it was read: TGCGCCAGCAGTGAGTCCCTGCTAGCGGGGGCCTCCTACGAG. Its translation is CASSESLLAGASYE. The CDR3 as a whole reads CASSESLLAGASYEQYF.